The 20 T cell receptor beta chains below all came from one sample that was sequenced in a study of CXCR3-negative and CXCR3-positive naive CD8 T cells (dated by TCRdb to the late 2010s). The sequencer listed for this sample is NextSeq 550. The Human TCR Profiling Kit (MiLaboratory) was used to prepare UMI-labeled 5' RACE TRB cDNA libraries. Following reprocessing of the reads by TCRdb, the data hold one row per CDR3 protein sequence and no DNA is available. This specimen's table enumerates around 56,000 distinct CDR3 sequences. In total, the top ten clones hold approximately 0.43% of the sample. The specimen was naive CXCR3- CD8+ T cells from blood. The cell subset or site label, read with the paper, signifies: CD45RO-CCR7+CD27+CD95- naive CD8+ T cells lacking CXCR3 (TNR3-). These TCRs come from a human donor in good health. Some clones in this sample may be carry-over from other donors' samples.

CDR3 in amino acids: CASSTPSLAAYSGGANVLTF. The chain links TRBV28 to TRBJ2-6; without DNA, the TCRdb call of TRBD2 cannot be checked. The CDR3 extends over 20 amino acids. CDR1 is MDHEN, CDR2 SYDVKM, per germline.

The CDR3 sequence: CASSLVGGSTDTQYF. This rearrangement joins TRBV7-2 to TRBJ2-3. This CDR3 contains 15 residues. CDR1 is SGHTA, CDR2 FQGNSA, per germline. The entire variable domain, with the rest obtained from reference TRBV7-2 and TRBJ2-3, is as follows: GAGVSQSPSNKVTEKGKDVELRCDPISGHTALYWYRQSLGQGLEFLIYFQGNSAPDKSGLPSDRFSAERTGGSVSTLTIQRTQQEDSAVYLCASSLVGGSTDTQYFGPGTRLTVL.

The rearrangement uses TRBV29-1 and TRBJ2-1; TCRdb indicates TRBD1, and absent DNA this call remains unverified. This CDR3 spans 14 amino acids. CDR1 is SQVTM, CDR2 ANQGSEA, per germline. CDR3 in amino acids: CSVEGRGTYNEQFF.

The chain couples TRBV12-3 or TRBV12-4 to TRBJ1-5; there is no DNA to check the TCRdb D call of TRBD1. CDR3 size: 16 residues. The CDR3 loop reads CASSFGGRGINQPQHF.

This sequence joins TRBV2 and TRBJ1-5; checking the TCRdb D call of TRBD1 is not possible without DNA. The length of the CDR3 is 17 residues. Germline values: CDR1 SNHLY, CDR2 FYNNEI. The CDR3: CASSEALDRGSNQPQHF. The variable domain in full, with the rest retrieved from reference TRBV2 and TRBJ1-5, is EPEVTQTPSHQVTQMGQEVILRCVPISNHLYFYWYRQILGQKVEFLVSFYNNEISEKSEIFDDQFSVERPDGSNFTLKIRSTKLEDSAMYFCASSEALDRGSNQPQHFGDGTRLSIL.

This chain links TRBV5-1 with TRBJ2-3; TCRdb proposes TRBD2, but this gene call is untestable without DNA. This CDR3 comprises 15 residues. In germline, CDR1 is SGHRS, CDR2 YFSETQ. CDR3 sequence reads: CASSPGLAGGDTQYF.

The rearrangement joins TRBV29-1 to TRBJ2-4. The CDR3 length is 15 residues. CDR1 is SQVTM, CDR2 ANQGSEA, per germline. The CDR3 loop reads CSVEEVILAKNIQYF. Full variable domain (rest looked up from reference TRBV29-1 and TRBJ2-4): SAVISQKPSRDICQRGTSLTIQCQVDSQVTMMFWYRQQPGQSLTLIATANQGSEATYESGFVIDKFPISRPNLTFSTLTVSNMSPEDSSIYLCSVEEVILAKNIQYFGAGTRLSVL.

The CDR3 sequence: CASSPRLGNEQYF. The chain carries TRBV7-9 and TRBJ2-7. CDR1 is SEHNR and CDR2 is FQNEAQ in the germline V gene (reference sequence). The CDR3 consists of 13 residues.

The V call is TRBV4-2, the J call TRBJ2-7; TCRdb calls TRBD1, which cannot be checked without DNA. CDR3 length: 15 amino acids. Germline-derived CDR1 and CDR2 are LGHNA and YNFKEQ. CDR3 amino acids: CASSQDPGQGYEQYF.

The chain uses TRBV19 and TRBJ2-7. Per germline, CDR1 LNHDA and CDR2 SQIVND (reference sequence). The CDR3 loop spans 14 amino acids. Here the CDR3 reads CASSILFGAYEQYF.

The rearrangement links TRBV5-1 to TRBJ2-3. CDR3 length equals 12 residues. The germline CDR1 and CDR2 sequences are SGHRS and YFSETQ. CDR3 sequence: CASSSAPDTQYF.

The V and J genes are TRBV11-3 and TRBJ2-5; TCRdb gives TRBD1 as the D gene, but with no DNA this cannot be confirmed. Germline V CDR1 and CDR2: SGHNT, YENEEA. The CDR3 totals 16 residues. The CDR3 spells CASSFSAGQGKETQYF. The variable domain in full, completed from reference TRBV11-3 and TRBJ2-5, reads EAGVVQSPRYKIIEKKQPVAFWCNPISGHNTLYWYLQNLGQGPELLIRYENEEAVDDSQLPKDRFSAERLKGVDSTLKIQPAELGDSAVYLCASSFSAGQGKETQYFGPGTRLLVL.

The gene calls are TRBV6-2 or TRBV6-3 and TRBJ2-7; the D call of TRBD2 rests on TCRdb alone, since no DNA is present to check it. The CDR3 contains 15 residues. Germline CDR1 MNHEY, CDR2 SVGEGT. The chain's CDR3 is CASSWISGGADEQYF.

The chain is built from TRBV20-1 and TRBJ2-7; the D call from TCRdb, TRBD1, cannot be confirmed without DNA. The CDR3 totals 12 residues. Germline CDR1 and CDR2: DFQATT and SNEGSKA (reference sequence). CDR3: CSARGQFYEQYF.

The chain employs TRBV10-2 and TRBJ1-5; TCRdb gives TRBD1 as the D gene, but with no DNA this cannot be confirmed. CDR1 and CDR2 from the germline V gene are WSHSY and SAAADI. CDR3 length: 15 residues. CDR3: CASSRGWGSNQPQHF.

J is TRBJ1-1 and V is TRBV7-9. Germline CDR1 reads SEHNR; CDR2 reads FQNEAQ (reference sequence). This CDR3 spans 15 amino acids. This CDR3 reads CASSLGSALNTEAFF.

The chain recombines TRBV20-1 with TRBJ2-7; TCRdb's assignment of TRBD1 cannot be checked, as there is no DNA. Germline CDR1 reads DFQATT; CDR2 reads SNEGSKA (reference sequence). The CDR3 consists of 14 residues. The CDR3 here is CTAGGKESSYEQYF.

This chain links TRBV5-1 with TRBJ2-7; the TCRdb D gene call, TRBD1, has no DNA to confirm it. Germline-derived CDR1 and CDR2 are SGHRS and YFSETQ. The CDR3 runs 14 residues. The CDR3 here is CASSLSRDSYEQYF.

The V and J genes are TRBV7-9 and TRBJ2-5; TCRdb returns TRBD1, unconfirmable since there is no DNA. This CDR3 has 13 amino acids. Germline CDR1 is SEHNR and CDR2 is FQNEAQ (reference sequence). CDR3 region: CASSAGGVETQYF. Using reference TRBV7-9 and TRBJ2-5 for the parts outside the CDR3, the full variable domain is DTGVSQNPRHKITKRGQNVTFRCDPISEHNRLYWYRQTLGQGPEFLTYFQNEAQLEKSRLLSDRFSAERPKGSFSTLEIQRTEQGDSAMYLCASSAGGVETQYFGPGTRLLVL.

The chain has TRBV7-2 and TRBJ2-1; lacking DNA, the TRBD1 call made by TCRdb goes unchecked. Germline CDR1 reads SGHTA; CDR2 reads FQGNSA. CDR3 length equals 17 residues. CDR3 sequence reads: CASSTRGGGYSYNEQFF.